Listed here is a single TCR beta chain. This specimen comes from a study of CD8 T cells in Susac syndrome. The RNA input was roughly 0.45 to 1 ug, and it was reverse transcribed with random hexamers. TCRdb reprocessed the immunoSEQ multiplex PCR reads via MiXCR and lists one record per CDR3 protein. The sample has 120,000 to 150,000 distinct CDR3 sequences; around 94% are singletons. The controls, all healthy donors, were matched for age and sex. The CD8+ and CD4+ T cells were isolated magnetically using a negative isolation approach, whereas the TEMRA cells were enriched by FACS. This receptor was identified in a human donor in good health. The sequenced sample was CD8+ T cells from PBMCs.

The CDR3 sequence: CASSVGNSEPQHF. As DNA, the CDR3 is TGTGCCAGCAGCGTAGGGAACTCCGAGCCCCAGCATTTT. The chain couples TRBV9 to TRBJ1-5; D gene ambiguous. Germline CDR1 reads SGDLS; CDR2 reads YYNGEE. Trimming shortened V by 0 bases and J by 8 bases, and 9 bases separated the two germline ends. The CDR3 runs to 13 residues.